This paragraph covers one T cell receptor beta chain sequence. This entry belongs to a study of blood T cell repertoires in COVID-19. Profiled with immunoSEQ multiplex PCR; TCRdb holds only in-frame clones, not every one. The table shows approximately 260,000 clones, with roughly nine tenths occurring only once. This clonotype originated in a man in his 60s who had recovered from COVID-19. The specimen was peripheral blood.

CDR3 sequence reads: CASSLVGGGSYEQYF. As DNA, the CDR3 is TGTGCCAGCAGCTTAGTAGGGGGGGGGTCCTACGAGCAGTACTTC. This chain uses TRBV11-2 with TRBJ2-7; the D gene is possibly TRBD2 (7 bases). V lost 1 base and J lost 1, with 11 bases in between. The CDR3 is made up of 15 amino acids. CDR1 and CDR2 from the germline V gene are SGHAT and FQNNGV.